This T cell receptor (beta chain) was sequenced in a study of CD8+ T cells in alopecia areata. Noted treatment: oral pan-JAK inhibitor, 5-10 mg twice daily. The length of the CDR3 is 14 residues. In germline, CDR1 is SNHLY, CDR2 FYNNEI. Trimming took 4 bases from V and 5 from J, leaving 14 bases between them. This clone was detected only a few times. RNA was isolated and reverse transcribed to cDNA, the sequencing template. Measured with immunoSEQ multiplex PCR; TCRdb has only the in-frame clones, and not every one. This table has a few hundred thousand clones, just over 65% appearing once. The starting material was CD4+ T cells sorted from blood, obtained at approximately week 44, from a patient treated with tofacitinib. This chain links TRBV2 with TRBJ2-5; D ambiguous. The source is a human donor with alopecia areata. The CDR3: CASSVTFLGETQYF. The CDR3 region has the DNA TGTGCCAGCAGTGTTACCTTCCTGGGGGAGACCCAGTACTTC. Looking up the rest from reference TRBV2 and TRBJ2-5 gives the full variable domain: EPEVTQTPSHQVTQMGQEVILRCVPISNHLYFYWYRQILGQKVEFLVSFYNNEISEKSEIFDDQFSVERPDGSNFTLKIRSTKLEDSAMYFCASSVTFLGETQYFGPGTRLLVL.